This TCR beta chain is drawn from a study of blood T cell repertoires in COVID-19. Study-wide context: The United States, Italy and Spain were the sources of the acute and convalescent COVID-19 samples. Nucleic acid was either cDNA or gDNA, and it came from T cells, B-cell-depleted T cells, or PBMCs.

As processed by the authors: Amplification with reference gene primers provided the estimates of nucleated cell counts. Using immunoSEQ multiplex PCR, the repertoire was profiled, and TCRdb retains in-frame clones only, with some absent. V, J and clone size derive from that table, while D and trimming were established from the DNA sequence. This sample has just under 60,000 clones, with around 87% found just once. CDR1 and CDR2 (germline): SQVTM, ANQGSEA. This CDR3 region has 10 residues. V was shortened by 5 bases and J by 8 bases, with 7 bases between the two germline ends. Sequencing was performed on peripheral blood. The origin of this receptor is a human donor with active COVID-19. The donor label of this sample is uncertain. This rearrangement joins TRBV29-1 to TRBJ2-1; tentative D call: TRBD1 (6 bases). CDR3 sequence reads: CSVKGDEQFF. The CDR3 nucleotides are TGCAGCGTTAAGGGGGATGAGCAGTTCTTC.